Listed below are T cell receptor beta chains from one sample, sequenced in a study of cytomegalovirus exposure and HLA in healthy donors. Produced via immunoSEQ multiplex PCR; TCRdb's table is partial and in-frame only. The repertoire holds about 190,000 clones, with 81% as singletons. The sample consisted of PBMCs. Receptor source: a man aged 45-65 years in good health and CMV-seronegative. The CDR3 runs from the conserved cysteine through the conserved F or W. D genes are given only for firm matches. Rows may omit the clone size; those that give it use once, few, many or a size class.

D gene,clone size,V gene,J gene,CDR3 protein,CDR3 DNA
.,.,TRBV11-2,TRBJ2-7,CASSLTPRLAYEQYF,TGTGCCAGCAGCTTAACCCCGCGACTTGCCTACGAGCAGTACTTC
.,.,TRBV21-1,TRBJ2-3,CASSKERGCTDTQYF,TGTGCCAGCAGCAAAGAGAGGGGGTGCACAGATACGCAGTATTTT
.,.,TRBV4-1,TRBJ1-4,CASSQVGSGEKLFF,TGCGCCAGCAGCCAAGTGGGGTCGGGGGAAAAACTGTTTTTT
.,.,TRBV7-9,TRBJ1-6,CASSLGGERNSPLHF,TGTGCCAGCAGCTTAGGGGGCGAGAGGAATTCACCCCTCCACTTT
.,.,TRBV6-5,TRBJ2-7,CASSYDSSYEQYF,TGTGCCAGCAGTTACGACAGTTCCTACGAGCAGTACTTC
TRBD1,.,TRBV5-4,TRBJ2-6,CASTKGQGVSGANVLTF,TGTGCCAGCACCAAGGGACAGGGGGTCTCTGGGGCCAACGTCCTGACTTTC
.,.,TRBV7-9,TRBJ1-4,CSSSFRTPRDEKLFF,TGTTCCAGCAGCTTCCGAACACCGAGGGATGAAAAACTGTTTTTT
.,.,TRBV28,TRBJ2-4,CASSLWDGDKNIQYF,TGTGCCAGCAGTTTATGGGACGGGGACAAAAACATTCAGTACTTC
.,once,TRBV7-9,TRBJ2-2,CASSFRANTGELFF,TGTGCCAGCAGCTTCCGAGCGAACACCGGGGAGCTGTTTTTT
TRBD1,few,TRBV19,TRBJ2-5,CASSIRPVTGRVKETQYF,TGTGCCAGTAGTATCAGACCGGTGACAGGGCGAGTTAAGGAGACCCAGTACTTC
.,.,TRBV19,TRBJ1-2,CASSDQGNYGYTF,TGTGCCAGTAGTGATCAGGGGAACTATGGCTACACCTTC
.,.,TRBV5-6,TRBJ2-3,CASRGGWGRTTDTQYF,TGTGCCAGCAGGGGAGGTTGGGGACGGACCACAGATACGCAGTATTTT
.,.,TRBV7-2,TRBJ1-4,CASSLTALRANEKLFF,TGTGCCAGCAGCTTGACGGCCCTGCGGGCTAATGAAAAACTGTTTTTT
.,.,TRBV5-1,TRBJ2-3,CASSLGTIRTDTQYF,TGCGCCAGCAGCTTGGGCACTATTCGCACAGATACGCAGTATTTT
.,.,TRBV7-8,TRBJ2-5,CASSFRGQETQYF,TGTGCCAGCAGCTTCCGGGGCCAAGAGACCCAGTACTTC
.,.,TRBV19,TRBJ1-4,CASSIPSRGLVEKLFF,TGTGCCAGTAGTATCCCCTCCCGAGGGCTTGTTGAAAAACTGTTTTTT
TRBD1,.,TRBV7-3,TRBJ2-3,CASSATGKDTQYF,TGTGCCAGCAGCGCGACAGGGAAAGATACGCAGTATTTT
.,.,TRBV14,TRBJ1-6,CASSKNRERYNSPLHF,TGTGCCAGCAGCAAAAACAGGGAGAGGTATAATTCACCCCTCCACTTT
.,few,TRBV5-5,TRBJ1-1,CASSSRVAYTEAFF,TGTGCCAGCAGCTCGCGGGTTGCCTACACTGAAGCTTTCTTT
TRBD1,few,TRBV19,TRBJ2-1,CASTRTGGSNEQFF,TGTGCCAGTACTAGGACAGGGGGTTCTAATGAGCAGTTCTTC
TRBD2,.,TRBV13,TRBJ2-7,CASSSGTSDDEQYF,TGTGCCAGCAGCTCGGGGACTAGCGACGACGAGCAGTACTTC
.,few,TRBV18,TRBJ1-2,CASSRGASNYGYTF,TGTGCCAGCTCCCGGGGAGCGTCTAACTATGGCTACACCTTC
.,many,TRBV6-5,TRBJ2-7,CASSYSKGRHYEQYF,TGTGCCAGCAGTTACTCGAAAGGGAGGCACTACGAGCAGTACTTC
TRBD1,.,TRBV27,TRBJ2-1,CAIYGTGYNEQFF,TGTGCCATCTACGGGACAGGGTACAATGAGCAGTTCTTC
.,.,TRBV15,TRBJ1-2,CATSREGQEPNYGYTF,TGTGCCACCAGCAGGGAGGGTCAAGAACCTAACTATGGCTACACCTTC
.,.,TRBV29-1,TRBJ1-5,CSVGGRAGQPQHF,TGCAGCGTTGGAGGCAGGGCTGGGCAGCCCCAGCATTTT
.,.,TRBV30,TRBJ1-1,CAWTSPARRAFF,TGTGCCTGGACGAGTCCAGCTCGGAGGGCTTTCTTT
TRBD2,once,TRBV5-4,TRBJ2-5,CASSRTSGGETQYF,TGTGCCAGCAGCCGGACTAGCGGGGGAGAGACCCAGTACTTC
.,.,TRBV6-1,TRBJ2-1,CASSSQGRGGEQFF,TGTGCCAGCTCATCTCAGGGGCGAGGGGGTGAGCAGTTCTTC
TRBD1,.,TRBV6-5,TRBJ2-7,CASSSDRVKNEQYF,TGTGCCAGCAGTTCCGACAGGGTGAAGAACGAGCAGTACTTC
.,.,TRBV7-7,TRBJ2-5,CASSFRETQYF,TGTGCCAGCAGCTTCCGGGAGACCCAGTACTTC
.,.,TRBV5-1,TRBJ2-7,CASSFSLDSYEQYF,TGCGCCAGCAGCTTTTCTCTGGACAGCTACGAGCAGTACTTC
TRBD2,.,TRBV18,TRBJ2-2,CASSTAGNYLNTGELFF,TGTGCCAGCTCGACAGCGGGGAACTACTTGAACACCGGGGAGCTGTTTTTT
TRBD1,.,TRBV7-9,TRBJ1-2,CASSFGTEYGYTF,TGTGCCAGCAGCTTTGGGACAGAATATGGCTACACCTTC
TRBD2,.,TRBV6-5,TRBJ2-7,CASSYGSGGYSYEQYF,TGTGCCAGCAGTTACGGTAGCGGGGGTTATTCCTACGAGCAGTACTTC
TRBD1,.,TRBV27,TRBJ1-6,CASSGTVYNSPLHF,TGTGCCAGCAGTGGGACAGTCTATAATTCACCCCTCCACTTT
TRBD1,.,TRBV5-6,TRBJ1-3,CASSPRDRGPVLGNTIYF,TGTGCCAGCAGCCCCCGGGACAGGGGGCCTGTACTTGGAAACACCATATATTTT
.,few,TRBV5-1,TRBJ1-1,CASSTGQKNTEAFF,TGCGCCAGCAGCACCGGACAGAAGAACACTGAAGCTTTCTTT
TRBD1,.,TRBV7-9,TRBJ2-2,CSSSPDRGEIRTGELFF,TGTTCCAGCAGCCCGGACAGGGGCGAGATCCGCACCGGGGAGCTGTTTTTT
TRBD1,.,TRBV19,TRBJ2-2,CASSWGRGLTGELFF,TGTGCCAGTAGTTGGGGCAGGGGGTTAACCGGGGAGCTGTTTTTT
.,.,TRBV4-2,TRBJ2-3,CASSQLSRGFTDTQYF,TGTGCCAGCAGCCAACTCTCCCGAGGATTCACAGATACGCAGTATTTT
.,few,TRBV25-1,TRBJ1-2,CATSGGSGAHGYTF,TGTGCCACCAGTGGGGGGTCAGGGGCTCATGGCTACACCTTC
.,.,TRBV30,TRBJ2-1,CAWRGGLRRTASSYNEQFF,TGTGCCTGGAGAGGAGGTCTCCGTAGGACTGCCAGCTCCTACAATGAGCAGTTCTTC
.,.,TRBV27,TRBJ2-7,CASSLSPSFEQYF,TGTGCCAGCAGTTTATCCCCGTCTTTTGAGCAGTACTTC
.,.,TRBV5-6,TRBJ1-4,CASSQEAGGEKLFF,TGTGCCAGCAGTCAGGAGGCGGGGGGTGAAAAACTGTTTTTT
.,.,TRBV6-6,TRBJ2-1,CASSYSGLGYNEQFF,TGTGCCAGCAGTTATTCAGGGCTGGGGTACAATGAGCAGTTCTTC